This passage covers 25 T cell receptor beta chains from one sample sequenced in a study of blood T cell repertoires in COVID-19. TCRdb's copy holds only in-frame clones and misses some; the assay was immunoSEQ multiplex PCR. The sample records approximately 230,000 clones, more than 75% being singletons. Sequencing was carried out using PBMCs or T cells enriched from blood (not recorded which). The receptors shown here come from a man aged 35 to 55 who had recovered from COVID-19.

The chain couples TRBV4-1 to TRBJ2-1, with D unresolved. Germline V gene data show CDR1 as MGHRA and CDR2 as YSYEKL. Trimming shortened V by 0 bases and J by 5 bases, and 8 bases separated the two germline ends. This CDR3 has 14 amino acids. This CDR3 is CASSQEGQDNEQFF. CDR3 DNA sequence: TGCGCCAGCAGCCAAGAAGGTCAGGACAATGAGCAGTTCTTC.

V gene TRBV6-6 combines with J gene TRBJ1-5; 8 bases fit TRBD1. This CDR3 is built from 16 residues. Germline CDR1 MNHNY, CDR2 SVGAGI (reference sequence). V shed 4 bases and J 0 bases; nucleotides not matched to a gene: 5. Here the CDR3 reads CASSWQGAASNQPQHF. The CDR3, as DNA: TGTGCCAGCAGTTGGCAGGGGGCCGCTAGCAATCAGCCCCAGCATTTT.

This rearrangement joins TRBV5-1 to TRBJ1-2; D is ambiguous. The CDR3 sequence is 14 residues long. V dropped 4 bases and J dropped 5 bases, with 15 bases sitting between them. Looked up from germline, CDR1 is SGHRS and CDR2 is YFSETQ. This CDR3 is CASSPPSIRYGYTF. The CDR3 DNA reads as TGCGCCAGCAGCCCCCCGAGCATCCGTTATGGCTACACCTTC.

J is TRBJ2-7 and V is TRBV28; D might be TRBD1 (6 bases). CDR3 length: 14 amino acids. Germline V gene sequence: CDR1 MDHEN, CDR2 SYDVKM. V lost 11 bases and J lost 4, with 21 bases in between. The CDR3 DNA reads TGTGCCTCTCACCAGGGGACGACCCATTACGAGCAGTACTTC. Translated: CASHQGTTHYEQYF.

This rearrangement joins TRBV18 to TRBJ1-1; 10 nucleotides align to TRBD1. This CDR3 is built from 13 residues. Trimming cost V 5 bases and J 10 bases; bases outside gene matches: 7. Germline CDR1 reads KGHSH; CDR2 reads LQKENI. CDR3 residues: CASSIGTGDLAFF. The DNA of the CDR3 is TGTGCCAGCTCAATCGGGACAGGGGACCTAGCTTTCTTT. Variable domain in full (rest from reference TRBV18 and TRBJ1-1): NAGVMQNPRHLVRRRGQEARLRCSPMKGHSHVYWYRQLPEEGLKFMVYLQKENIIDESGMPKERFSAEFPKEGPSILRIQQVVRGDSAAYFCASSIGTGDLAFFGQGTRLTVV.

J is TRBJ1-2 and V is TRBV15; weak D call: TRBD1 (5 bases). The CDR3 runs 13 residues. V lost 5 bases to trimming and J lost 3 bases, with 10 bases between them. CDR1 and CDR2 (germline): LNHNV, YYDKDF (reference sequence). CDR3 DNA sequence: TGTGCCACCAGCTCAGGGTTGGACTATGGCTACACCTTC. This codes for CATSSGLDYGYTF.

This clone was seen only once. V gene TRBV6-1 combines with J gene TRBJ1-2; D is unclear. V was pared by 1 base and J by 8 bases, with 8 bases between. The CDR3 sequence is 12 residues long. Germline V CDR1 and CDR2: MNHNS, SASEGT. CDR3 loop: CASSEGGEGYTF. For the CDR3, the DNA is TGTGCCAGCAGTGAAGGGGGAGAAGGCTACACCTTC.

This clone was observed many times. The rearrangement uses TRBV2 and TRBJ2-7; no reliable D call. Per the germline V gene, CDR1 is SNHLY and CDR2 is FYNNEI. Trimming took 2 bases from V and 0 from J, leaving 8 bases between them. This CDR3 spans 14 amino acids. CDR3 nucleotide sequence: TGTGCCAGCAGTGAACTTAGATACTCCTACGAGCAGTACTTC. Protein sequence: CASSELRYSYEQYF.

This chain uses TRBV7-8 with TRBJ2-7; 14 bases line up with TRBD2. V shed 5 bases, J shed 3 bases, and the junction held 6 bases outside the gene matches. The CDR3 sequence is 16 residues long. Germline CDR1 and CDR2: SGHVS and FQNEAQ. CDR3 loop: CASSPRLAGGFYEQYF. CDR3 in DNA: TGTGCCAGCAGCCCGAGACTAGCGGGAGGGTTCTACGAGCAGTACTTC.

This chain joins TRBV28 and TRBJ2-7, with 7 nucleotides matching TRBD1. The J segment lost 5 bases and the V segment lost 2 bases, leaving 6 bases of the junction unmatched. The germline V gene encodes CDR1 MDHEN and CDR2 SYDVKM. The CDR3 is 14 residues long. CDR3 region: CASSLADRVHEQYF. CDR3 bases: TGTGCCAGCAGTTTAGCCGACAGGGTCCACGAGCAGTACTTC.

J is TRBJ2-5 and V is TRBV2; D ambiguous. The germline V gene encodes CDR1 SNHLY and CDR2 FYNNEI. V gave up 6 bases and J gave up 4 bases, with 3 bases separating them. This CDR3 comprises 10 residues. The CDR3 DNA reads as TGTGCCAGCAGCGGAGAGACCCAGTACTTC. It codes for CASSGETQYF. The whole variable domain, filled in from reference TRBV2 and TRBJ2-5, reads EPEVTQTPSHQVTQMGQEVILRCVPISNHLYFYWYRQILGQKVEFLVSFYNNEISEKSEIFDDQFSVERPDGSNFTLKIRSTKLEDSAMYFCASSGETQYFGPGTRLLVL.

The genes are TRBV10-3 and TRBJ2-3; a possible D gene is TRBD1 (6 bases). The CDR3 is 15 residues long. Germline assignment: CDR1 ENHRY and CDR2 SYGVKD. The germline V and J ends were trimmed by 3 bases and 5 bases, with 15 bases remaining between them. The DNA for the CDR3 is TGTGCCATCAGTGACACAGGGAAGGTGGGAGATACGCAGTATTTT. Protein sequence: CAISDTGKVGDTQYF.

CDR3 DNA sequence: TGTGCCCATAAGAAGGCGGGAGAAAGGGAGACCCAGTACTTC. Translated, it gives CAHKKAGERETQYF. The chain uses TRBV10-3 and TRBJ2-5; 7 nucleotides agree with TRBD2. The germline CDR1 and CDR2 sequences are ENHRY and SYGVKD. The length of the CDR3 is 14 residues. J lost 5 bases, V lost 11 bases, and 14 bases had no gene match.

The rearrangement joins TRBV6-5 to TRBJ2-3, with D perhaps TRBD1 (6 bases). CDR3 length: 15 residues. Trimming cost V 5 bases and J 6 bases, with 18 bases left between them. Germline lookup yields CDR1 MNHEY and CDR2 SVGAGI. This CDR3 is CASSLYRVNTDTQYF. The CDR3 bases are TGTGCCAGCAGTCTATACAGGGTGAACACCGATACGCAGTATTTT.

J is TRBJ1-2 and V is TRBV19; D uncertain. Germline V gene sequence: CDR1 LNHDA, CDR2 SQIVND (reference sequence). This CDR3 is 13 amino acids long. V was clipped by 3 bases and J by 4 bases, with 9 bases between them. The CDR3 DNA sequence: TGTGCCAGTAGTATTGCGGGCGTCTATGGCTACACCTTC. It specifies CASSIAGVYGYTF.

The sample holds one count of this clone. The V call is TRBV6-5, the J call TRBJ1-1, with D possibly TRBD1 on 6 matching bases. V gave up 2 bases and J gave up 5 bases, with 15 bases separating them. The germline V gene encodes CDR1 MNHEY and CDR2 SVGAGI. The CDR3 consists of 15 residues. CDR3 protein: CASSYHRELGTEAFF. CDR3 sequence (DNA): TGTGCCAGCAGTTACCACAGGGAATTGGGTACTGAAGCTTTCTTT.

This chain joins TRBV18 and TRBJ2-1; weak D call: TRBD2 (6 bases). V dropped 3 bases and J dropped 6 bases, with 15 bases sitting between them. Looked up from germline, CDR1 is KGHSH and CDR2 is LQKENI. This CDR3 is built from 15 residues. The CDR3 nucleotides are TGTGCCAGCTCACCCCTAACGGCGGGATCCAATGAGCAGTTCTTC. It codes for CASSPLTAGSNEQFF.

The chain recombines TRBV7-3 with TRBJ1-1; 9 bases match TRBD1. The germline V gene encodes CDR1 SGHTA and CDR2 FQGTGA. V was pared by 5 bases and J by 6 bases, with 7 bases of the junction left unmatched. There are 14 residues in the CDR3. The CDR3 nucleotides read TGTGCCAGCAGCAAACAGGGGGCGAGTGCTGAAGCTTTCTTT. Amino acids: CASSKQGASAEAFF. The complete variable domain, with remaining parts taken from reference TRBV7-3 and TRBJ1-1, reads GAGVSQTPSNKVTEKGKYVELRCDPISGHTALYWYRQSLGQGPEFLIYFQGTGAADDSGLPNDRFFAVRPEGSVSTLKIQRTERGDSAVYLCASSKQGASAEAFFGQGTRLTVV.

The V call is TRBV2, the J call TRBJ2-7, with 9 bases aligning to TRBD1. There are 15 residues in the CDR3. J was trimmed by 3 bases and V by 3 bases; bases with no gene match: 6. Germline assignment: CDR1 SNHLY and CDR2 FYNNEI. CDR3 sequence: CASSDLGTGLYEQYF. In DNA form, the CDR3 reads TGTGCCAGCAGTGATTTGGGGACAGGGCTCTACGAGCAGTACTTC.

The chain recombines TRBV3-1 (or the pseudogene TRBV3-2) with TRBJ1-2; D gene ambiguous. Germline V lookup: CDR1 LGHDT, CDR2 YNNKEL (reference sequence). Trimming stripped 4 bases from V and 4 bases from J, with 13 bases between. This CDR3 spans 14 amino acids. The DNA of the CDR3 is TGTGCCAGCAGCCCTGGCAGCGGTGGCTATGGCTACACCTTC. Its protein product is CASSPGSGGYGYTF.

CDR3 amino acids: CASSKNQGFGYTF. As DNA, the CDR3 is TGTGCCAGTAGTAAGAACCAGGGATTTGGCTACACCTTC. The V gene is TRBV19, the J gene TRBJ1-2, with D possibly being TRBD1 (5 bases). Germline CDR1 and CDR2: LNHDA and SQIVND (reference sequence). Trimming pared 4 bases from V and 7 bases from J, leaving 13 bases between. CDR3 length: 13 amino acids.

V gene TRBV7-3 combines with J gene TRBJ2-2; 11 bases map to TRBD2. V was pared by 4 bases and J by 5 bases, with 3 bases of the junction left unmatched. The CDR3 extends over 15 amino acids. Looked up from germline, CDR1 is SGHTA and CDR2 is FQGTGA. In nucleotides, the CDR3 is TGTGCCAGCAGCTCACTAGCGGGGGTGACCGGGGAGCTGTTTTTT. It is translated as CASSSLAGVTGELFF.

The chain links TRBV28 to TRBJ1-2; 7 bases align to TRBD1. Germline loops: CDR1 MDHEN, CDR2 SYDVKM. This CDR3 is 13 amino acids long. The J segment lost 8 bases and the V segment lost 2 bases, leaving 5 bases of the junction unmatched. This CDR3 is CASSLEGARGYTF. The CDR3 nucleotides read TGTGCCAGCAGTTTAGAGGGGGCCCGGGGCTACACCTTC.

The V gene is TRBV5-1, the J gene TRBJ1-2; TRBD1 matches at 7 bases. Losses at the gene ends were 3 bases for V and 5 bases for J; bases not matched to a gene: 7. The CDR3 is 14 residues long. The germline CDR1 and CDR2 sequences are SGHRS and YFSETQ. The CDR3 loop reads CASSSPGQTYGYTF. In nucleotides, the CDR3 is TGCGCCAGCAGCTCTCCGGGACAGACGTATGGCTACACCTTC.

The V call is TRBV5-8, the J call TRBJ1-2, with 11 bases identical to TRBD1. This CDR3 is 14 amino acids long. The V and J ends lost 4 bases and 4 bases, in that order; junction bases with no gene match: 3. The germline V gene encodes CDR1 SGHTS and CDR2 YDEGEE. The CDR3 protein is CASSRTGGGYGYTF. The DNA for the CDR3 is TGTGCCAGCAGCAGGACAGGGGGCGGCTATGGCTACACCTTC.